These 19 T cell receptor beta chains were all obtained from the same sample, sequenced in a study of blood T cells in healthy people across ages. Next came a second PCR, run for about 6 to 11 cycles, which used a sample-barcoded 5' primer along with a J-beta primer mix. TCRdb called the 5' RACE reads again in MiXCR, with one record for every CDR3 protein. The sample carries some 920,000 distinct CDR3 sequences, approximately 50% recorded once. Sequences were obtained from blood. These receptors came from a woman aged 60-75 years in good health.

The rearrangement links TRBV6-2 or TRBV6-3 to TRBJ2-1; D is possibly TRBD2 (5 bases). Per germline, CDR1 MNHEY and CDR2 SVGEGT. There are 13 residues in the CDR3. V lost 5 bases, J lost 9 bases, and 14 bases lay in between. The CDR3 here is CASSPQLGGEQFF. The CDR3, as DNA: TGTGCCAGCAGTCCCCAACTAGGTGGTGAGCAGTTCTTC.

Only a few counts were recorded for this clonotype. For the CDR3, the DNA is TGCGCCAGCAGCCAAGAGGTCGGTATACGGCTGAGAGAGACCCAGTACTTC. Protein sequence: CASSQEVGIRLRETQYF. The chain has TRBV4-1 and TRBJ2-5, with D hard to call. Germline V gene lookup returns CDR1 MGHRA and CDR2 YSYEKL. V lost 0 bases and J lost 4, with 18 bases in between. This CDR3 spans 17 amino acids.

This chain connects TRBV20-1 to TRBJ2-4, with D maybe TRBD1 (5 bases). TRBJ2-7 explains the end of the DNA better; the J call may be wrong. This CDR3 region has 15 residues. Germline CDR1 is DFQATT and CDR2 is SNEGSKA (reference sequence). The CDR3 DNA is TGCAGTGCTAGAGAGGTAGGCAGGGATCCCTACGAGCAGTACTTC. This translates into CSAREVGRDPYEQYF.

This clonotype was seen more than once but under ten times. V is TRBV4-2 and J is TRBJ2-1; 9 bases map to TRBD2. The germline CDR1 and CDR2 sequences are LGHNA and YNFKEQ. This CDR3 has 17 residues. V lost 0 bases, J lost 12 bases, and 15 bases stayed unmatched. CDR3 residues: CASSQDQGTSLQLGQFF. CDR3 DNA sequence: TGTGCCAGCAGCCAAGATCAAGGGACTAGCCTTCAACTGGGGCAGTTCTTC.

V usage is TRBV24-1 and J usage is TRBJ2-3; 10 bases are a match to TRBD1. Germline assignment: CDR1 KGHDR and CDR2 SFDVKD. This CDR3 comprises 15 residues. V was clipped by 7 bases and J by 5 bases; unmatched bases: 8. The CDR3 sequence: CATSDPGTGVDTQYF. Here the CDR3 DNA reads TGTGCCACCAGCGATCCCGGGACAGGGGTAGATACGCAGTATTTT.

This clonotype was seen a handful of times. The chain uses TRBV20-1 and TRBJ2-1; tentatively, D is TRBD2 (5 bases). The V end was cut by 1 base, the J end by 7 bases, with 14 bases between. Germline V CDR1 and CDR2: DFQATT, SNEGSKA (reference sequence). The CDR3 totals 14 residues. CDR3 bases: TGCAGTGCTAGAGCCATGGTGGGAGTTAATGAGCAGTTCTTC. Translating it yields CSARAMVGVNEQFF.

The chain is built from TRBV7-9 and TRBJ2-1; possible D gene TRBD1, 6 bases. V gave up 4 bases and J gave up 13 bases, with 20 bases separating them. The CDR3 has 14 amino acids. Germline-derived CDR1 and CDR2 are SEHNR and FQNEAQ (reference sequence). The DNA for the CDR3 is TGTGCCAGCAGCTCGATAGGACAGCAAGAGACCCAGTTCTTC. Translating gives CASSSIGQQETQFF.

The chain recombines TRBV27 with TRBJ2-1, with a possible D match to TRBD1 (5 bases). The CDR3 is 15 residues long. Trimming shortened V by 2 bases and J by 4 bases, and 12 bases separated the two germline ends. Germline lookup yields CDR1 MNHEY and CDR2 SMNVEV (reference sequence). In nucleotides, the CDR3 is TGTGCCAGCAGTTTACGGGCACAGGCATACAATGAGCAGTTCTTC. It specifies CASSLRAQAYNEQFF.

The chain couples TRBV27 to TRBJ2-6; D is unresolved. V shed 3 bases and J shed 2 bases, with 8 bases lying between them. The V gene's germline CDR1 is MNHEY and CDR2 SMNVEV (reference sequence). There are 15 residues in the CDR3. As DNA, the CDR3 is TGTGCCAGCAGTTTTAACTGGGCTGGGGCCAACGTCCTGACTTTC. It encodes CASSFNWAGANVLTF.

The DNA for the CDR3 is TGTGCCAGCAGCCCTCGACGGAAAACAAACTATGGCTACACCTTC. Its protein is CASSPRRKTNYGYTF. This chain links TRBV7-2 with TRBJ1-2; no reliable D call. Between the trimmed V and J ends, which lost 5 bases and 2 bases, there was a span of 15 bases. The CDR3 has 15 amino acids. The germline V gene has CDR1 SGHTA and CDR2 FQGNSA.

Ten or more counts support this clonotype. This rearrangement joins TRBV15 to TRBJ2-7, with TRBD1 identical over 10 bases. Germline loops: CDR1 LNHNV, CDR2 YYDKDF (reference sequence). This CDR3 has 13 amino acids. Trimming cost V 9 bases and J 7 bases; bases outside gene matches: 9. Here the CDR3 reads CATSRDRGLEQYF. Written as DNA, the CDR3 is TGTGCCACTAGTAGGGACAGGGGTTTGGAGCAGTACTTC.

Only a few counts were recorded for this clonotype. This chain connects TRBV7-8 to TRBJ2-5, with 9 bases aligning to TRBD2. V shed 4 bases and J 0 bases; nucleotides not matched to a gene: 9. The CDR3 covers 17 residues. Germline V gene lookup returns CDR1 SGHVS and CDR2 FQNEAQ. CDR3 nucleotide sequence: TGTGCCAGCAGCTCAATAGTGACTAGCGGACACCAAGAGACCCAGTACTTC. Protein: CASSSIVTSGHQETQYF. Full variable domain (remainder filled in from reference TRBV7-8 and TRBJ2-5): GAGVSQSPRYKVAKRGQDVALRCDPISGHVSLFWYQQALGQGPEFLTYFQNEAQLDKSGLPSDRFFAERPEGSVSTLKIQRTQQEDSAVYLCASSSIVTSGHQETQYFGPGTRLLVL.

V and J are TRBV5-6 and TRBJ2-1, with 8 bases identical to TRBD2. The CDR3 covers 14 residues. The germline V gene has CDR1 SGHDT and CDR2 YYEEEE. J gave up 5 bases and V 2 bases, and 3 bases lay outside the gene matches. CDR3 sequence reads: CASSFELADNEQFF. DNA of the CDR3: TGTGCCAGCAGCTTTGAACTAGCGGACAATGAGCAGTTCTTC.

The rearrangement uses TRBV29-1 and TRBJ2-7; 9 bases match TRBD1. Germline V gene data show CDR1 as SQVTM and CDR2 as ANQGSEA. V dropped 6 bases and J dropped 2; count of bases not matched to a gene: 5. The CDR3 totals 13 residues. The CDR3 coding sequence is TGCAGCGTGGCGGGACAGGGCCCCTACGAGCAGTACTTC. This sequence encodes CSVAGQGPYEQYF.

The V gene is TRBV20-1, the J gene TRBJ2-7; D is possibly TRBD2 (5 bases). Trimming cost V 2 bases and J 1 base, with 21 bases left between them. The CDR3 has 17 amino acids. CDR1 and CDR2 from the germline V gene are DFQATT and SNEGSKA (reference sequence). DNA for the CDR3: TGCAGTGCTAGATTTTTCCTCGTCGGGGAAGGTTCCTACGAGCAGTACTTC. Protein: CSARFFLVGEGSYEQYF.

To note about this clonotype: A read error may account for a junction end that differs from germline. CDR3 protein: CASSFSRGERYF. The CDR3 region has the DNA TGTGCCAGCAGCTTCAGCCGGGGAGAGCGGTACTTC. The chain links TRBV7-9 to TRBJ2-7; D possibly corresponds to TRBD2 (5 bases). Germline values: CDR1 SEHNR, CDR2 FQNEAQ (reference sequence). The length of the CDR3 is 12 residues.

CDR3 bases: TGCGCCAGCAGCTTGGCCGCCGGGACAGGGGAAAAGACCCAGTACTTC. Protein: CASSLAAGTGEKTQYF. The chain joins TRBV5-1 to TRBJ2-5, with TRBD1 identical over 10 bases. CDR1 is SGHRS, CDR2 YFSETQ, per germline. Trimming cost V 0 bases and J 6 bases; bases outside gene matches: 8. This CDR3 comprises 16 residues.

In its sample, this clonotype was seen a few times. The chain uses TRBV7-9 and TRBJ2-7; 8 bases are a match to TRBD1. V lost 1 base to trimming and J lost 6 bases; unmatched junction nucleotides: 5. Germline-derived CDR1 and CDR2 are SEHNR and FQNEAQ (reference sequence). The CDR3 has 14 amino acids. The CDR3 loop reads CASSLGTGPREQYF. The CDR3 bases are TGTGCCAGCAGCTTAGGGACAGGGCCTCGCGAGCAGTACTTC.

This clonotype turned up a few times. J is TRBJ2-7 and V is TRBV7-2, with D unclear. The CDR3 sequence is 12 residues long. V gave up 3 bases and J gave up 7 bases, with 10 bases separating them. Germline lookup yields CDR1 SGHTA and CDR2 FQGNSA. The CDR3 sequence is CASSFYGNEQYF. CDR3 nucleotide sequence: TGTGCCAGCAGCTTTTATGGCAATGAGCAGTACTTC.